Included here is one T cell receptor (beta chain) sequence, with context. Antigen specificity is unknown. These data belong to a study of T cells after yellow fever vaccination. In the study overall: When fractions had low cell numbers, they were prepared with SMART-Seq v4 Ultra Low Input.

Germline CDR1 reads SQVTM; CDR2 reads ANQGSEA. The V segment lost 3 bases and the J segment 2 bases; nucleotides outside the gene matches: 23. This CDR3 spans 20 amino acids. Study-wide results and limits: Shared CD4/CD8 clonotypes were a small share, likely from convergent recombination. Faster peaking, at day 5 versus 15, marked a secondary response that was weaker.

UMIs were added to TCR cDNA along with a universal primer site when it was made by 5'RACE template switching. In TCRdb, the 5' RACE reads were re-called with MiXCR into one record per CDR3 protein. The sample holds hundreds of thousands of distinct CDR3 sequences, 18% seen once. The chain uses TRBV29-1 and TRBJ2-3; TRBD1 aligns across 7 bases. Sample: PBMCs, taken before the yellow fever booster vaccination. This receptor was taken from a man younger than 35 who received the YFV17D yellow fever vaccine. DNA of the CDR3: TGCAGCGTTGACGAGGGGGCCCGCTCGTACCCCATGCAGCACACAGATACGCAGTATTTT. This sequence encodes CSVDEGARSYPMQHTDTQYF.